Sequencing of this T cell receptor beta chain was carried out in a study of cytomegalovirus exposure and HLA in healthy donors. The V segment lost 4 bases and the J segment 4 bases; nucleotides outside the gene matches: 7. This CDR3 contains 15 residues. Germline V gives CDR1 SGHRS, CDR2 YFSETQ. The PCR ran on 60 Vbeta and 13 Jbeta primers. The data were produced by immunoSEQ multiplex PCR, yet TCRdb's version contains in-frame clones alone and is incomplete. The table includes around 150,000 clones, around 90% detected once. Study observations and caveats: Further analysis, carried out later, found HLA-associated TCR beta chains more clonally expanded than equally common other chains. According to a later analysis, donors in an Asian-associated ancestry cluster reportedly had fewer N-insertions than the approximately 670-donor mean. Later, an analysis found that common viral pathogens appeared to be linked with several of the most significant clusters.

Concerning this clone: The antigen remains unidentified.

While unrecorded immune exposures were likely, the donors were nominally healthy when sampled. The receptor was isolated from a woman in her 40s in good health and CMV-seronegative. The sequencing sample was made of PBMCs. The J gene is TRBJ2-1, the V gene TRBV5-1, with 8 positions matching TRBD2. CDR3 sequence reads: CASSLSGREYNEQFF. DNA of the CDR3: TGCGCCAGCAGCCTCTCCGGGAGGGAGTACAATGAGCAGTTCTTC.